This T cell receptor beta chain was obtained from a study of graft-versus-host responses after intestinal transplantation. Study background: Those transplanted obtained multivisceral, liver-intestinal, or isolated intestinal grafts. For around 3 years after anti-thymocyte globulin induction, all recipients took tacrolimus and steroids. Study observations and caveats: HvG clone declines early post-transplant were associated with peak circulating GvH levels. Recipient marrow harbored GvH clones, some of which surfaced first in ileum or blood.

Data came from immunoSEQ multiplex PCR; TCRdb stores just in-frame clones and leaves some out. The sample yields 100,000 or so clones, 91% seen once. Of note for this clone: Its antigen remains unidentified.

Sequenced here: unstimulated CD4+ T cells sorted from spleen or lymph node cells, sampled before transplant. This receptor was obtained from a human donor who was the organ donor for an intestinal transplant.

Here the CDR3 DNA reads TGTGCCAGCAGCTCAGGGGAGACCCAGTACTTC. Its translation: CASSSGETQYF. This sequence joins TRBV11-2 and TRBJ2-5, with a tentative D call TRBD1 (5 bases). Trimming pared 4 bases from V and 5 bases from J, leaving 5 bases between. The CDR3 has 11 residues. Germline V CDR1 and CDR2: SGHAT, FQNNGV.